A selection of T cell receptor beta chains follows, all from one sample in a study of CD8+CD57+ T cells in acquired aplastic anemia. Using its own MiXCR run on the reads, TCRdb lists one record per CDR3 protein. The sample shows 150,000 to 200,000 distinct CDR3 sequences, roughly 50% of them seen only once. Material: sorted CD4+, CD8+, or CD8+CD57+ T cells (not recorded which) from PBMCs. Every receptor here comes from a human donor with aplastic anemia. CDR3s include the opening cysteine and the closing phenylalanine or tryptophan. The D gene is left open where the match is weak. Expanded clones get a size class; other rows say once, few or many, or leave the size out.

clone size: NA
D gene: NA
J gene: TRBJ1-6
V gene: TRBV9
CDR3 protein: CASSPPGDRANSPLHF
CDR3 DNA: TGTGCCAGCAGCCCCCCGGGGGACCGAGCAAATTCACCCCTCCACTTT

clone size: NA
D gene: NA
J gene: TRBJ1-4
V gene: TRBV6-5
CDR3 protein: CASSYPTGTNNEKLFF
CDR3 DNA: TGTGCCAGCAGTTACCCAACCGGGACAAATAATGAAAAACTGTTTTTT

clone size: NA
D gene: NA
J gene: TRBJ1-5
V gene: TRBV7-2
CDR3 protein: CASSSQGRVNQPQHF
CDR3 DNA: TGTGCCAGCAGCTCTCAGGGGAGGGTCAATCAGCCCCAGCATTTT

clone size: few
D gene: NA
J gene: TRBJ2-1
V gene: TRBV3-1
CDR3 protein: CASSPGTGLKQFF
CDR3 DNA: TGTGCCAGCAGCCCCGGGACTGGACTCAAGCAGTTCTTC

clone size: NA
D gene: TRBD2
J gene: TRBJ2-3
V gene: TRBV9
CDR3 protein: CASSVEAGGTSDTQYF
CDR3 DNA: TGTGCCAGCAGCGTAGAAGCGGGGGGGACGTCAGATACGCAGTATTTT

clone size: NA
D gene: NA
J gene: TRBJ2-7
V gene: TRBV7-9
CDR3 protein: CASSSDRTYEQYF
CDR3 DNA: TGTGCCAGCAGCTCCGACAGGACCTACGAGCAGTACTTC

clone size: many
D gene: NA
J gene: TRBJ1-2
V gene: TRBV12-3/TRBV12-4
CDR3 protein: CASSDRTQLPPGYTF
CDR3 DNA: TGTGCCAGCAGCGACCGGACACAGCTCCCGCCCGGCTACACCTTC

clone size: few
D gene: NA
J gene: TRBJ2-5
V gene: TRBV11-1
CDR3 protein: CASSLSLGAGENQETQYF
CDR3 DNA: TGTGCCAGCAGTTTATCTCTTGGGGCAGGGGAAAACCAAGAGACCCAGTACTTC

clone size: NA
D gene: NA
J gene: TRBJ2-1
V gene: TRBV11-2
CDR3 protein: CASSLLQGSYNEQFF
CDR3 DNA: TGTGCCAGCAGCTTACTACAGGGTTCCTACAATGAGCAGTTCTTC

clone size: many
D gene: TRBD1
J gene: TRBJ2-7
V gene: TRBV5-1
CDR3 protein: CASSLRQGASYEQYF
CDR3 DNA: TGCGCCAGCAGCTTGAGACAGGGGGCTTCGTACGAGCAGTACTTC

clone size: NA
D gene: TRBD1
J gene: TRBJ2-5
V gene: TRBV24-1
CDR3 protein: CATSARGQGPKETQYF
CDR3 DNA: TGTGCCACCAGTGCTAGGGGACAGGGGCCGAAAGAGACCCAGTACTTC

clone size: few
D gene: NA
J gene: TRBJ2-7
V gene: TRBV15
CDR3 protein: CATSRDRGGTYEQYF
CDR3 DNA: TGTGCCACCAGCAGAGATCGAGGCGGAACCTACGAGCAGTACTTC

clone size: NA
D gene: NA
J gene: TRBJ2-1
V gene: TRBV7-2
CDR3 protein: CASRVASYNEQFF
CDR3 DNA: TGTGCCAGCAGAGTAGCCTCCTACAATGAGCAGTTCTTC

clone size: many
D gene: NA
J gene: TRBJ1-1
V gene: TRBV7-6
CDR3 protein: CASSPTGGDTEAFF
CDR3 DNA: TGTGCCAGCAGCCCAACGGGAGGGGACACTGAAGCTTTCTTT

clone size: NA
D gene: NA
J gene: TRBJ1-2
V gene: TRBV15
CDR3 protein: CATSRGPAYGYTF
CDR3 DNA: TGTGCCACCAGCAGAGGACCAGCCTATGGCTACACCTTC

clone size: NA
D gene: NA
J gene: TRBJ1-3
V gene: TRBV12-3/TRBV12-4
CDR3 protein: CASSFEVVNTIYF
CDR3 DNA: TGTGCCAGCAGTTTCGAGGTAGTAAACACCATATATTTT

clone size: NA
D gene: TRBD1
J gene: TRBJ2-7
V gene: TRBV20-1
CDR3 protein: CSARGGGVYEQYF
CDR3 DNA: TGCAGTGCTAGAGGAGGGGGCGTCTACGAGCAGTACTTC

clone size: many
D gene: TRBD2
J gene: TRBJ2-7
V gene: TRBV7-2
CDR3 protein: CASSSAGTSSYEQYF
CDR3 DNA: TGTGCCAGCAGCTCCGCAGGGACTAGCAGCTACGAGCAGTACTTC

clone size: NA
D gene: NA
J gene: TRBJ2-1
V gene: TRBV10-3
CDR3 protein: CAISESVQASSYNEQFF
CDR3 DNA: TGTGCCATCAGTGAGAGTGTCCAGGCAAGCTCCTACAATGAGCAGTTCTTC

clone size: few
D gene: NA
J gene: TRBJ2-5
V gene: TRBV24-1
CDR3 protein: CATSDLAEPQETQYF
CDR3 DNA: TGTGCCACCAGTGATTTGGCAGAACCCCAAGAGACCCAGTACTTC

clone size: NA
D gene: NA
J gene: TRBJ1-1
V gene: TRBV15
CDR3 protein: CATSRDHGLAMWVGAFF
CDR3 DNA: TGTGCCACCAGCAGAGATCACGGATTAGCGATGTGGGTGGGGGCTTTCTTT

clone size: many
D gene: NA
J gene: TRBJ1-1
V gene: TRBV3-1
CDR3 protein: CASSQGSHTEAFF
CDR3 DNA: TGTGCCAGCAGCCAGGGTAGCCACACTGAAGCTTTCTTT

clone size: many
D gene: NA
J gene: TRBJ1-2
V gene: TRBV12-3/TRBV12-4
CDR3 protein: CASSLGAGRDFYGYTF
CDR3 DNA: TGTGCCAGCAGTTTAGGGGCAGGGAGGGATTTCTATGGCTACACCTTC

clone size: NA
D gene: TRBD1
J gene: TRBJ1-4
V gene: TRBV10-2
CDR3 protein: CASRSDRANEKLFF
CDR3 DNA: TGCGCCAGCAGATCAGACAGGGCTAATGAAAAACTGTTTTTT